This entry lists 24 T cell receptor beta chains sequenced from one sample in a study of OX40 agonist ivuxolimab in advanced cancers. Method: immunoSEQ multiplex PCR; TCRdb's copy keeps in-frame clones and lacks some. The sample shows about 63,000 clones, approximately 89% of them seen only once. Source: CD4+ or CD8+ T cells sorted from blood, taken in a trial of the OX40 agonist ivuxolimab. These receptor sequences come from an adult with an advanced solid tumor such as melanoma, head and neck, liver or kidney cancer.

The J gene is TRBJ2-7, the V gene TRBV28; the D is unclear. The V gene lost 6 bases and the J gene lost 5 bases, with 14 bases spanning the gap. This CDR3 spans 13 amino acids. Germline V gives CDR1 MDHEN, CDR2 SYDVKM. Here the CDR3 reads CASSLVFENEQYF. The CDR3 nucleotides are TGTGCCAGCAGCCTAGTTTTTGAGAACGAGCAGTACTTC.

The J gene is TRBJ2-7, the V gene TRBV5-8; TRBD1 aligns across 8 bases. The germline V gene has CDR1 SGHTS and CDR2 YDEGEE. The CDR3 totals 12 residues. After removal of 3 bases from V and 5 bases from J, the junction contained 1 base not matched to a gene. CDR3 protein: CASSWTGHEQYF. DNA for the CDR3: TGTGCCAGCAGCTGGACAGGGCACGAGCAGTACTTC.

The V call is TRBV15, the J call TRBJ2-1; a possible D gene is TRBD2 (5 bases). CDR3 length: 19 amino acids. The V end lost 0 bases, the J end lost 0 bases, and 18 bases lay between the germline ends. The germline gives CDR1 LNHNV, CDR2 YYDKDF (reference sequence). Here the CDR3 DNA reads TGTGCCACCAGCAGAGATACATATGGCGGGCCGAGCTCCTACAATGAGCAGTTCTTC. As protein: CATSRDTYGGPSSYNEQFF.

DNA for the CDR3: TGCGCCAGCAGCCAAGCATCACAGGGACTAGACCACGAGCAGTACTTC. Protein product: CASSQASQGLDHEQYF. This chain joins TRBV4-1 and TRBJ2-7, with 8 bases lining up with TRBD2. Germline V gene data show CDR1 as MGHRA and CDR2 as YSYEKL. The CDR3 sequence is 16 residues long. Trimming removed 1 base from V and 5 bases from J; junction bases left unmatched: 10.

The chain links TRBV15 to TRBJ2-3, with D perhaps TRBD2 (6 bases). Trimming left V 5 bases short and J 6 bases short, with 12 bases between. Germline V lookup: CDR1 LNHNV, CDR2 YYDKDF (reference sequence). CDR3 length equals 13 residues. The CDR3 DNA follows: TGTGCCACCAGCCAAGCTGGGGGGGATACGCAGTATTTT. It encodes CATSQAGGDTQYF.

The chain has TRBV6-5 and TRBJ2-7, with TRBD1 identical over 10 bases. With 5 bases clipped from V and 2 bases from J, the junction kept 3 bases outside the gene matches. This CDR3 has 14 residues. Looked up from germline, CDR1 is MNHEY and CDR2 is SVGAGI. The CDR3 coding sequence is TGTGCCAGCAGTCCGGGACAGGGGACCTACGAGCAGTACTTC. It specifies CASSPGQGTYEQYF.

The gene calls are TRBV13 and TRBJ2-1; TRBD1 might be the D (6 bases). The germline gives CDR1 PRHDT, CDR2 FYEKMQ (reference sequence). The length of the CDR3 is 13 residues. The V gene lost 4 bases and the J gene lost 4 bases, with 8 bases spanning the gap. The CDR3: CASSYRVYNEQFF. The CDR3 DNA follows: TGTGCCAGCAGCTACAGGGTTTACAATGAGCAGTTCTTC.

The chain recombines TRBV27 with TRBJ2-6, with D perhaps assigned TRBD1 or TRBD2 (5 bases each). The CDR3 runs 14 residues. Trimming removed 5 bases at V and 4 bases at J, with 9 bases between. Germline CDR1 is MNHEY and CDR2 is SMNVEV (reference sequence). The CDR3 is CASSVGAGANVLTF. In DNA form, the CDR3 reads TGTGCCAGCAGTGTCGGGGCAGGGGCCAACGTCCTGACTTTC.

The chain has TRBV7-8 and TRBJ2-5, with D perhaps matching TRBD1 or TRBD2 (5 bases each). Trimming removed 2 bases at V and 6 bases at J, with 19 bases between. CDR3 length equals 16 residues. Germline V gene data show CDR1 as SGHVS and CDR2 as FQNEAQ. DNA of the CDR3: TGTGCCAGCAGCTTACGTTCAGGGACCGTTGGAAAGACCCAGTACTTC. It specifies CASSLRSGTVGKTQYF.

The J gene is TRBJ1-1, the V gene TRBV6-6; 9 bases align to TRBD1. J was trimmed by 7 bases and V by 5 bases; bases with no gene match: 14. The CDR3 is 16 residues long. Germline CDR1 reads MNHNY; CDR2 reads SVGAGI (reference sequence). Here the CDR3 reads CASSKGQGLPPSEAFF. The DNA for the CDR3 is TGTGCCAGCAGTAAGGGACAGGGCCTCCCCCCAAGTGAAGCTTTCTTT.

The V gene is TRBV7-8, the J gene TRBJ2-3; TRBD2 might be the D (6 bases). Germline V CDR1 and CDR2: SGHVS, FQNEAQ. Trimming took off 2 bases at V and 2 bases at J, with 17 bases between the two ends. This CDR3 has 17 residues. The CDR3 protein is CASSLLPGTYTTDTQYF. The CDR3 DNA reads TGTGCCAGCAGCTTACTTCCCGGGACTTATACCACAGATACGCAGTATTTT.

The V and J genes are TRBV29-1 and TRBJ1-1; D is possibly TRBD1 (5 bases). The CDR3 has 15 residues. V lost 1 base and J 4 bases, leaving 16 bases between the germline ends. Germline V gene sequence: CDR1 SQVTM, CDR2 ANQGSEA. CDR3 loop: CSVEGGAGLSTEAFF. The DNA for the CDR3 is TGCAGCGTTGAAGGTGGGGCAGGGCTGAGCACTGAAGCTTTCTTT.

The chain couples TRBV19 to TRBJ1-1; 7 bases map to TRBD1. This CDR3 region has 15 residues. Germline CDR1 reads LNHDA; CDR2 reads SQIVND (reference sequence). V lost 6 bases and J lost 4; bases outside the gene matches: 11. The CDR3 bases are TGTGCCAGTAGAACGACAGGGCTTAGTAGCACTGAAGCTTTCTTT. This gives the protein CASRTTGLSSTEAFF.

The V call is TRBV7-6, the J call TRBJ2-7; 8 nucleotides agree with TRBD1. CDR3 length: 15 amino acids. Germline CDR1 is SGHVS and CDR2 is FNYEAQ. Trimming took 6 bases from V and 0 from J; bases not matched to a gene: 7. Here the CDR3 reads CASSYTGGPSYEQYF. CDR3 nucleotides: TGTGCCAGCAGTTACACAGGGGGTCCCTCCTACGAGCAGTACTTC.

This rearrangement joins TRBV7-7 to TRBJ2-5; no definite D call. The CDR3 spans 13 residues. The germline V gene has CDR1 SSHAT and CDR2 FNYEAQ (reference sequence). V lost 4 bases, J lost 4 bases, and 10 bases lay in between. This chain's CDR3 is CASSSRFRETQYF. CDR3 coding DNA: TGTGCCAGCAGCTCTAGGTTTCGAGAGACCCAGTACTTC.

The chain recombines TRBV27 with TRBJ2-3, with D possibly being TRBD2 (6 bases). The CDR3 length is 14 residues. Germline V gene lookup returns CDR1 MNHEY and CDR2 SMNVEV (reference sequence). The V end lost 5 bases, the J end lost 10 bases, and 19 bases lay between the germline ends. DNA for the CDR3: TGTGCCAGCAGTGTAGGACTAAGACCGGAGGCGCAGTATTTT. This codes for CASSVGLRPEAQYF.

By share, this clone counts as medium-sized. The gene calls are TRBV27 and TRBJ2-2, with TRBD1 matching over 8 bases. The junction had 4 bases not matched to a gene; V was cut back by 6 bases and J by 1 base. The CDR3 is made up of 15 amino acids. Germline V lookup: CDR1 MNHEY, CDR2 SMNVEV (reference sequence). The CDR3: CASSPGTGNTGELFF. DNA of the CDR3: TGTGCCAGCAGCCCCGGGACAGGGAACACCGGGGAGCTGTTTTTT.

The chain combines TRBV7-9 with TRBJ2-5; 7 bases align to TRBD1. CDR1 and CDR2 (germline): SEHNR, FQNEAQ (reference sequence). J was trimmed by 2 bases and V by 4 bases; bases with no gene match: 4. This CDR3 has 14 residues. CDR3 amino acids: CASSYRDRQETQYF. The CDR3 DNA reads TGTGCCAGCAGCTACCGGGACAGACAAGAGACCCAGTACTTC.

CDR3 bases: TGTGCCAGTAGTATTGGGACAGGGGACCCCTACGAGCAGTACTTC. It codes for CASSIGTGDPYEQYF. This rearrangement joins TRBV19 to TRBJ2-7; 10 bases agree with TRBD1. Germline loops: CDR1 LNHDA, CDR2 SQIVND (reference sequence). The CDR3 totals 15 residues. V was clipped by 3 bases and J by 2 bases; unmatched bases: 4.

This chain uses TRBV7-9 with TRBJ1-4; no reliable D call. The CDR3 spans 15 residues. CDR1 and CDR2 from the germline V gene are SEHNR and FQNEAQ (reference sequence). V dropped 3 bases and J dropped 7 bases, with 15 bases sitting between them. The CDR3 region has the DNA TGTGCCAGCAGCTTGGGCACCCCGACGCGTGAAAAACTGTTTTTT. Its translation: CASSLGTPTREKLFF.

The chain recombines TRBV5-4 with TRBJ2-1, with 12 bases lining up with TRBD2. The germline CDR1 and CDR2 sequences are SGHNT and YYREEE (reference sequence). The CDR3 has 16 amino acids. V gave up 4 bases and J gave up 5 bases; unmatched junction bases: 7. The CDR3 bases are TGTGCCAGCAGCACGGCCGGGACTAGCGGGCACAATGAGCAGTTCTTC. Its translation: CASSTAGTSGHNEQFF.

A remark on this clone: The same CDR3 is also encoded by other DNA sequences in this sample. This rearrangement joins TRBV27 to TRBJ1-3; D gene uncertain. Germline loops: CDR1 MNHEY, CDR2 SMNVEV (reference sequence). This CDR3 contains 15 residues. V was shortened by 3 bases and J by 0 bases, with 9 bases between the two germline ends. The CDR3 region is CASSLDSSSGNTIYF. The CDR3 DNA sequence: TGTGCCAGCAGTTTGGACTCTAGCTCTGGAAACACCATATATTTT.

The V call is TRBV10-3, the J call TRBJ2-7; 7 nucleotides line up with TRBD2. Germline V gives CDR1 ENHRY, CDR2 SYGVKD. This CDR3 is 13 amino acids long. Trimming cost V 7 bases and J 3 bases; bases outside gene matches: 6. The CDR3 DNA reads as TGTGCCATCAACCCGGGACTAAACTACGAGCAGTACTTC. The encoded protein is CAINPGLNYEQYF.

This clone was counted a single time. The CDR3 protein is CASSPEPPYEQYF. The CDR3 coding sequence is TGTGCCAGCAGTCCCGAGCCCCCCTACGAGCAGTACTTC. The genes are TRBV2 and TRBJ2-7; D unclear. This CDR3 spans 13 amino acids. Germline CDR1 is SNHLY and CDR2 is FYNNEI. The V and J ends lost 5 bases and 2 bases respectively, with 10 bases between them.